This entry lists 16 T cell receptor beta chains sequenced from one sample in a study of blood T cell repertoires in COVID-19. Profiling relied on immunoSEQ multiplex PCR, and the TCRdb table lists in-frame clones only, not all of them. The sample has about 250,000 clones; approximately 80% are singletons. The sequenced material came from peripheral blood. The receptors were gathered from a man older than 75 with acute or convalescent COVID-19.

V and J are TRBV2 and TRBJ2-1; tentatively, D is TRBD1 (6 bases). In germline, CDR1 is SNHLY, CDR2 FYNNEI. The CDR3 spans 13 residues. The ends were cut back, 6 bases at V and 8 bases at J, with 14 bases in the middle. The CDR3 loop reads CASRQGSIDEQFF. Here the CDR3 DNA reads TGTGCCAGCAGACAGGGTTCGATTGATGAGCAGTTCTTC. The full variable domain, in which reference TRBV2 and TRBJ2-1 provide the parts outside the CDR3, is EPEVTQTPSHQVTQMGQEVILRCVPISNHLYFYWYRQILGQKVEFLVSFYNNEISEKSEIFDDQFSVERPDGSNFTLKIRSTKLEDSAMYFCASRQGSIDEQFFGPGTRLTVL.

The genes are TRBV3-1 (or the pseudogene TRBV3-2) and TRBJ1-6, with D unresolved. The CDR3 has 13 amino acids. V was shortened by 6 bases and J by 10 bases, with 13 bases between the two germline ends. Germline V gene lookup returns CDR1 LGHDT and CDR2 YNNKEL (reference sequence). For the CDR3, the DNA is TGTGCCAGCAGGGCGGGGATGCGGTCACCCCTCCACTTT. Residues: CASRAGMRSPLHF.

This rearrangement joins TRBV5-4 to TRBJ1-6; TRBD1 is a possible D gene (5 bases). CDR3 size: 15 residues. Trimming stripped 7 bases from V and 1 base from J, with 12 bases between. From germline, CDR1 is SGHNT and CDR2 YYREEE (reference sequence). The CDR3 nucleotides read TGTGCCAGCTCGGGGGGTATGTCCTATAATTCACCCCTCCACTTT. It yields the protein CASSGGMSYNSPLHF.

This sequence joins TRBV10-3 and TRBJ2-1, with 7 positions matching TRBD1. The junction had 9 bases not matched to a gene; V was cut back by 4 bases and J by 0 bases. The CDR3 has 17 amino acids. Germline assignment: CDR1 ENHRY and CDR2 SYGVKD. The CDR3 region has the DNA TGTGCCATCAGTGGGATGGGGGACAGCAGCTCCTACAATGAGCAGTTCTTC. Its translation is CAISGMGDSSSYNEQFF.

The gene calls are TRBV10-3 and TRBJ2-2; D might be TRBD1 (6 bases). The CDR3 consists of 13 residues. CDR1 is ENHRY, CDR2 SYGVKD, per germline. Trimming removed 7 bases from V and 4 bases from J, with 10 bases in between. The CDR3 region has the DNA TGTGCCATCAATCGACAGGCCACCGGGGAGCTGTTTTTT. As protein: CAINRQATGELFF.

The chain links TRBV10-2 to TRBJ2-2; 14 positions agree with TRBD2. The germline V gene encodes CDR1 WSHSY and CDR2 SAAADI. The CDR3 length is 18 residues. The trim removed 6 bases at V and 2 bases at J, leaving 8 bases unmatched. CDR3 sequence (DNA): TGCGCCAGCAGAAGGGGGACTAGCGGGGGTCCCAACACCGGGGAGCTGTTTTTT. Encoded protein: CASRRGTSGGPNTGELFF.

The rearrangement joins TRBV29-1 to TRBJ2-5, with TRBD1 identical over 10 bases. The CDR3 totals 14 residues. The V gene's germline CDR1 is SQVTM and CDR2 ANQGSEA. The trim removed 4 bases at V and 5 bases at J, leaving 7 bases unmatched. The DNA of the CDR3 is TGCAGCGTTGCCTCCGGGACAGGGGCGGAGACCCAGTACTTC. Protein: CSVASGTGAETQYF.

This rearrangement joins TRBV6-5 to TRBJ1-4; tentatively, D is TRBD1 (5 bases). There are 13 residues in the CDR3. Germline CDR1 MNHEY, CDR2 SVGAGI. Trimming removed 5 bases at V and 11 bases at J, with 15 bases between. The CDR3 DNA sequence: TGTGCCAGCAGTAAACGGGGGGATGGGAAACTGTTTTTT. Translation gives CASSKRGDGKLFF.

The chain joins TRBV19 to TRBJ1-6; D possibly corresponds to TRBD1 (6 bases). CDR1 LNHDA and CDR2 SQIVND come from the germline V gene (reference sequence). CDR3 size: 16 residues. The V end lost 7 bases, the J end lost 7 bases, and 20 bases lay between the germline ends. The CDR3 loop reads CASTPTSQGANSPLHF. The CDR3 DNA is TGTGCCAGTACTCCAACCTCACAGGGTGCGAATTCACCCCTCCACTTT.

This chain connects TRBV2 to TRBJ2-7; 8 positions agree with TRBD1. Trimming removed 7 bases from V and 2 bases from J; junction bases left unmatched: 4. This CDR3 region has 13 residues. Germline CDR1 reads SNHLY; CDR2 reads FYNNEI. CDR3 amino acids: CASTETGAYEQYF. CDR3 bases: TGTGCCAGCACGGAGACAGGGGCCTACGAGCAGTACTTC.

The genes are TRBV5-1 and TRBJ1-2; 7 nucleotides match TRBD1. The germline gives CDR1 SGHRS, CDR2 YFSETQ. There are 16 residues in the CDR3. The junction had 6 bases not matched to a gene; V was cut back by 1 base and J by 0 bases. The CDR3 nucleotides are TGCGCCAGCAGCTTGAACAGGGGAGGCTCTAACTATGGCTACACCTTC. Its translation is CASSLNRGGSNYGYTF.

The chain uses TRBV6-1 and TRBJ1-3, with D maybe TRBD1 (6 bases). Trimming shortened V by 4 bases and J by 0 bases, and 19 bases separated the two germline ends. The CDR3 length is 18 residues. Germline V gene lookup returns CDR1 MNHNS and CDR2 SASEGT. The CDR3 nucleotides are TGTGCCAGCAGTGGCCTCCGGGACATCCGTAGCTCTGGAAACACCATATATTTT. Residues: CASSGLRDIRSSGNTIYF.

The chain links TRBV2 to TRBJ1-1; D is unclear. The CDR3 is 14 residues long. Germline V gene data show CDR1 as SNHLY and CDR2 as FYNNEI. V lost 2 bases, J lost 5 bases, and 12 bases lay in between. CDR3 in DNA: TGTGCCAGCAGTGAAAGAGGGTTGGGGACTGAAGCTTTCTTT. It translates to CASSERGLGTEAFF.

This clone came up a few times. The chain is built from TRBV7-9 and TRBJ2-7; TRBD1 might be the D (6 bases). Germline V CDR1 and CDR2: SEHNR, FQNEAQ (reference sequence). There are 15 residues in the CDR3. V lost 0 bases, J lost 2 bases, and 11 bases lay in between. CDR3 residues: CASSLAVTGTYEQYF. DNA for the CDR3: TGTGCCAGCAGCTTAGCTGTGACAGGAACCTACGAGCAGTACTTC. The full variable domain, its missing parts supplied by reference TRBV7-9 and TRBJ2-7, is DTGVSQNPRHKITKRGQNVTFRCDPISEHNRLYWYRQTLGQGPEFLTYFQNEAQLEKSRLLSDRFSAERPKGSFSTLEIQRTEQGDSAMYLCASSLAVTGTYEQYFGPGTRLTVT.

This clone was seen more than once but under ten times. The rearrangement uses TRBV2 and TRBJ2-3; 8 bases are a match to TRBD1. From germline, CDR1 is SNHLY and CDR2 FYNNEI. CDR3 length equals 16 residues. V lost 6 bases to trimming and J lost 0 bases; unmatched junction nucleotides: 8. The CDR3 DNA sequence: TGTGCCAGCAGAACCACAGGGGGACGGAGCACAGATACGCAGTATTTT. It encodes CASRTTGGRSTDTQYF.

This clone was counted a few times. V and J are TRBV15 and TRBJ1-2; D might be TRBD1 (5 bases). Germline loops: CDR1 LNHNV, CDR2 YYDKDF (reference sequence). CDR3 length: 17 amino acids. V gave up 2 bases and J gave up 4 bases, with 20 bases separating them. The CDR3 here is CATSRPPGPQRGYGYTF. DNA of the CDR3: TGTGCCACCAGCAGACCTCCCGGGCCCCAAAGGGGCTATGGCTACACCTTC.